Each of the 28 T cell receptor beta chains below was sequenced from the same sample in a study of T cells in Graves' hyperthyroidism and ophthalmopathy. From RNA transcripts, TCR beta CDR3 regions were amplified. Carried out on the TCR CDR3, a first-round RT-PCR used the HTBI primer set. TCRdb re-analysed the multiplex PCR reads in MiXCR, keeping a single row per CDR3 protein. The repertoire holds about 700,000 distinct CDR3 sequences, 13% to 15% seen once, with more than 8.5% in the top ten. Material: blood. The receptors derive from a woman under 30 with Graves' hyperthyroidism.

This clonotype has at least ten counts. The chain employs TRBV18 and TRBJ2-5; a possible D gene is TRBD1 (6 bases). Germline assignment: CDR1 KGHSH and CDR2 LQKENI. V lost 2 bases and J lost 2, with 15 bases in between. The CDR3 extends over 16 amino acids. CDR3 loop: CASSPSVNRAQETQYF. Written as DNA, the CDR3 is TGTGCCAGCTCACCATCTGTTAACAGGGCACAAGAGACCCAGTACTTC.

The V call is TRBV6-1, the J call TRBJ2-1; D perhaps matches TRBD1 (5 bases). Germline assignment: CDR1 MNHNS and CDR2 SASEGT. This CDR3 region has 16 residues. Trimming took off 1 base at V and 0 bases at J, with 10 bases between the two ends. The CDR3 region is CASSEEGQSSYNEQFF. As DNA, the CDR3 is TGTGCCAGCAGTGAAGAGGGGCAGAGCTCCTACAATGAGCAGTTCTTC.

This rearrangement joins TRBV9 to TRBJ2-7; D unclear. The CDR3 consists of 14 residues. The germline V gene has CDR1 SGDLS and CDR2 YYNGEE. Trimming pared 0 bases from V and 9 bases from J, leaving 16 bases between. CDR3 DNA sequence: TGTGCCAGCAGCGTAGAGGTCATCGGATCTTTGCAGTACTTC. It is translated as CASSVEVIGSLQYF. The full variable domain, rest sourced from reference TRBV9 and TRBJ2-7, is DSGVTQTPKHLITATGQRVTLRCSPRSGDLSVYWYQQSLDQGLQFLIQYYNGEERAKGNILERFSAQQFPDLHSELNLSSLELGDSALYFCASSVEVIGSLQYFGPGTRLTVT.

The rearrangement uses TRBV10-2 and TRBJ2-3, with a weak D call TRBD2 (6 bases). CDR1 is WSHSY and CDR2 is SAAADI in the germline V gene. The ends were cut back, 5 bases at V and 0 bases at J, with 12 bases in the middle. CDR3 length: 15 amino acids. This CDR3 reads CASSSSASSTDTQYF. Here the CDR3 DNA reads TGCGCCAGCAGTTCTAGCGCTTCTAGCACAGATACGCAGTATTTT.

This clonotype was recorded a few times. The chain uses TRBV6-2 or TRBV6-3 and TRBJ2-2; 8 bases align to TRBD1. The ends lost 6 bases at V and 7 bases at J; junction bases unmatched: 10. CDR1 is MNHEY and CDR2 is SVGEGT in the germline V gene. The CDR3 sequence is 15 residues long. The CDR3 spells CASRQTGGAVGELFF. CDR3 bases: TGTGCCAGCAGGCAAACAGGGGGAGCTGTCGGGGAGCTGTTTTTT.

This clonotype was seen a few times. The chain has TRBV4-3 and TRBJ2-5; D is unclear. V was pared by 3 bases and J by 0 bases, with 8 bases between. Germline lookup yields CDR1 LGHNA and CDR2 YSLEER. The CDR3 sequence is 14 residues long. The CDR3 bases are TGCGCCAGCAGCCATTACCGGGACCAAGAGACCCAGTACTTC. This encodes CASSHYRDQETQYF.

In its sample, this clonotype was seen many times. The V gene is TRBV4-1, the J gene TRBJ2-1, with 9 bases aligning to TRBD2. The CDR3 is made up of 15 amino acids. After removal of 1 base from V and 7 bases from J, the junction contained 5 bases not matched to a gene. The V gene's germline CDR1 is MGHRA and CDR2 YSYEKL. The CDR3 DNA reads TGCGCCAGCAGCCAAGTCGGGACTAGCTCTAATGAGCAGTTCTTC. Protein product: CASSQVGTSSNEQFF.

This clonotype was seen ten or more times. V is TRBV30 and J is TRBJ2-1; 13 nucleotides match TRBD2. Trimming cost V 0 bases and J 8 bases; bases outside gene matches: 7. There are 16 residues in the CDR3. Germline V gives CDR1 GTSNPN, CDR2 SVGIG (reference sequence). This CDR3 reads CAWSVRRLAGGDEQFF. DNA of the CDR3: TGTGCCTGGAGTGTACGCCGACTAGCGGGAGGTGATGAGCAGTTCTTC.

This clonotype was seen at least ten times. The J gene is TRBJ2-1, the V gene TRBV2; D might be TRBD1 or TRBD2, each matching 7 bases. The germline V gene encodes CDR1 SNHLY and CDR2 FYNNEI. The CDR3 loop spans 17 amino acids. V shed 7 bases and J shed 6 bases, with 25 bases lying between them. CDR3 coding DNA: TGTGCCAGCACAGAGGGAGGGGGCCCATTTTGGGGCAATGAGCAGTTCTTC. Translated, it gives CASTEGGGPFWGNEQFF.

This clonotype was counted at least ten times. The chain uses TRBV12-3 or TRBV12-4 and TRBJ1-2; 7 nucleotides align to TRBD1. The junction had 9 bases not matched to a gene; V was cut back by 4 bases and J by 7 bases. The CDR3 totals 14 residues. The CDR3 loop reads CASSYMDRLIGYTF. CDR3 bases: TGTGCCAGCAGTTATATGGACAGGTTAATTGGCTACACCTTC.

This clonotype was counted ten times or more. DNA of the CDR3: TGCAGTGCGCTTGCAGCGGTCAATCAGCCCCAGCATTTT. The encoded protein is CSALAAVNQPQHF. The V gene is TRBV20-1, the J gene TRBJ1-5, with D uncertain. V lost 6 bases and J 3 bases, leaving 12 bases between the germline ends. Germline V gives CDR1 DFQATT, CDR2 SNEGSKA (reference sequence). The CDR3 has 13 residues.

This clonotype was seen ten or more times. This sequence joins TRBV2 and TRBJ2-7; the D gene is possibly TRBD1 (6 bases). The CDR3 has 13 residues. Germline CDR1 and CDR2: SNHLY and FYNNEI. Trimming left V 4 bases short and J 3 bases short, with 10 bases between. The CDR3 protein is CASSVDSRYEQYF. The CDR3 DNA is TGTGCCAGCAGTGTGGACAGCCGCTACGAGCAGTACTTC.

This clonotype was seen many times. V is TRBV6-5 and J is TRBJ2-5; 10 bases align to TRBD1. V trimming: 2 bases; J trimming: 4 bases; junction bases outside the gene matches: 7. In germline, CDR1 is MNHEY, CDR2 SVGAGI. The CDR3 sequence is 16 residues long. CDR3 bases: TGTGCCAGCAGTTACGCTGGGACAGGGGCGGGAGAGACCCAGTACTTC. Amino acid sequence: CASSYAGTGAGETQYF.

This clonotype was found a few times. V gene TRBV29-1 combines with J gene TRBJ2-1; 10 bases agree with TRBD2. Germline V gene sequence: CDR1 SQVTM, CDR2 ANQGSEA. The CDR3 loop spans 14 amino acids. J gave up 9 bases and V 3 bases, and 8 bases lay outside the gene matches. Written as DNA, the CDR3 is TGCAGCGTTGACATCGGGGGACTAGCGCTTGAGCAGTTCTTC. Translation gives CSVDIGGLALEQFF.

This sequence joins TRBV4-1 and TRBJ1-2; 7 nucleotides agree with TRBD1. Trimming removed 0 bases from V and 6 bases from J; junction bases left unmatched: 13. Germline V gene sequence: CDR1 MGHRA, CDR2 YSYEKL. This CDR3 has 17 residues. DNA of the CDR3: TGCGCCAGCAGCCAAGAGCTGGACAGGCTGAATTACCATGGCTACACCTTC. Its translation is CASSQELDRLNYHGYTF.

This clonotype was observed a few times. V usage is TRBV14 and J usage is TRBJ1-1, with 7 bases aligning to TRBD1. This CDR3 contains 13 residues. Trimming at V came to 6 bases and at J to 3 bases, leaving 4 bases not matched to a gene. Per germline, CDR1 SGHDN and CDR2 FVKESK. The CDR3 loop is CASSRQGYTEAFF. The CDR3, as DNA: TGTGCCAGCAGTCGACAGGGTTACACTGAAGCTTTCTTT.

Ten or more counts support this clonotype. The chain joins TRBV20-1 to TRBJ1-1; maybe TRBD1 (5 bases). This CDR3 has 15 residues. Trimming stripped 1 base from V and 0 bases from J, with 12 bases between. Germline V gene sequence: CDR1 DFQATT, CDR2 SNEGSKA (reference sequence). This CDR3 reads CSARVPTVMNTEAFF. The CDR3 DNA follows: TGCAGTGCTAGAGTCCCGACAGTAATGAACACTGAAGCTTTCTTT.

The CDR3 here is CAWSPRGPGNQPQHF. The CDR3 coding sequence is TGTGCCTGGAGTCCGCGAGGGCCAGGCAATCAGCCCCAGCATTTT. The chain couples TRBV30 to TRBJ1-5; D gene uncertain. The length of the CDR3 is 15 residues. Trimming stripped 2 bases from V and 2 bases from J, with 13 bases between. The germline gives CDR1 GTSNPN, CDR2 SVGIG (reference sequence).

CDR3 in amino acids: CSVGTANTEAFF. The CDR3 DNA reads TGCAGCGTTGGAACAGCGAACACTGAAGCTTTCTTT. The genes are TRBV29-1 and TRBJ1-1; D unclear. Deletions cut 4 bases from V and 1 base from J, with 7 bases between. The CDR3 extends over 12 amino acids. CDR1 and CDR2 (germline): SQVTM, ANQGSEA. The variable domain in full, completed from reference TRBV29-1 and TRBJ1-1, reads SAVISQKPSRDICQRGTSLTIQCQVDSQVTMMFWYRQQPGQSLTLIATANQGSEATYESGFVIDKFPISRPNLTFSTLTVSNMSPEDSSIYLCSVGTANTEAFFGQGTRLTVV.

This clonotype was detected many times. The chain employs TRBV11-2 and TRBJ2-2; no definite D call. Trimming took 3 bases from V and 6 from J, leaving 8 bases between them. Germline V gene sequence: CDR1 SGHAT, CDR2 FQNNGV. CDR3 length equals 13 residues. The CDR3 region is CASSLMLPGELFF. The DNA of the CDR3 is TGTGCCAGCAGCTTGATGCTTCCCGGGGAGCTGTTTTTT.

This clonotype has a count of ten or more. The genes are TRBV11-2 and TRBJ1-1, with TRBD1 matching 8 bases. Germline loops: CDR1 SGHAT, CDR2 FQNNGV. The CDR3 is 14 amino acids. V was pared by 6 bases and J by 10 bases, with 13 bases of the junction left unmatched. The CDR3 is CASRWTGSVDAAFF. The CDR3 nucleotides read TGTGCCAGCAGATGGACAGGGAGTGTAGATGCAGCTTTCTTT.

This clonotype was counted ten times or more. J is TRBJ1-1 and V is TRBV9, with D unclear. Trimming pared 0 bases from V and 2 bases from J, leaving 8 bases between. The germline V gene encodes CDR1 SGDLS and CDR2 YYNGEE. CDR3 length equals 14 residues. The CDR3, as DNA: TGTGCCAGCAGCGTAGGGAATCAAAACACTGAAGCTTTCTTT. This translates into CASSVGNQNTEAFF.

This clonotype has just a few counts. The rearrangement links TRBV4-2 to TRBJ1-1; tentatively, D is TRBD1 (5 bases). CDR3 length equals 16 residues. The germline CDR1 and CDR2 sequences are LGHNA and YNFKEQ. The ends were cut back, 4 bases at V and 4 bases at J, with 19 bases in the middle. CDR3 sequence reads: CASSPRDVSRGTEAFF. CDR3 DNA: TGTGCCAGCAGCCCACGGGACGTCTCTCGAGGCACTGAAGCTTTCTTT.

This clonotype was detected ten times or more. The chain couples TRBV29-1 to TRBJ2-5; a possible D gene is TRBD1 (6 bases). The CDR3 runs 13 residues. V was shortened by 8 bases and J by 5 bases, with 18 bases between the two germline ends. Looked up from germline, CDR1 is SQVTM and CDR2 is ANQGSEA. In nucleotides, the CDR3 is TGCAGCTGGGGGCAGGGATTGGGGGAGACCCAGTACTTC. The encoded protein is CSWGQGLGETQYF.

This clonotype occurred a few times. The CDR3 nucleotides are TGTGCCAGCAGGACAGAGATCCGCGGGGAGCAGTACTTC. Residues: CASRTEIRGEQYF. The V gene is TRBV6-2 or TRBV6-3, the J gene TRBJ2-7; D tentatively fits TRBD1 or TRBD2 (5 bases each). Per germline, CDR1 MNHEY and CDR2 SVGEGT. V was pared by 6 bases and J by 7 bases, with 16 bases between. This CDR3 is 13 amino acids long.

The gene calls are TRBV4-1 and TRBJ2-7; 8 bases align to TRBD1. Per germline, CDR1 MGHRA and CDR2 YSYEKL. V shed 1 base, J shed 6 bases, and the junction held 5 bases outside the gene matches. The CDR3 totals 14 residues. The chain's CDR3 is CASSQAGTGREQYF. As DNA, the CDR3 is TGCGCCAGCAGCCAAGCGGGGACAGGCCGCGAGCAGTACTTC.

This clonotype has more than one count but fewer than ten. V and J are TRBV5-4 and TRBJ1-3; 9 positions agree with TRBD1. Germline V gene sequence: CDR1 SGHNT, CDR2 YYREEE (reference sequence). The CDR3 consists of 17 residues. J gave up 4 bases and V 4 bases, and 12 bases lay outside the gene matches. CDR3 in DNA: TGTGCCAGCAGCCAAACAGGAACAGGGGGCGTCGGAAACACCATATATTTT. Translating it yields CASSQTGTGGVGNTIYF.

This clonotype was seen only a few times. The chain joins TRBV29-1 to TRBJ2-5; 8 bases agree with TRBD1. CDR1 and CDR2 from the germline V gene are SQVTM and ANQGSEA. The CDR3 totals 12 residues. V shed 6 bases and J 4 bases; nucleotides not matched to a gene: 4. The CDR3 is CSVTQGGETQYF. The CDR3 coding sequence is TGCAGCGTCACACAGGGGGGAGAGACCCAGTACTTC.